This TCR beta chain was captured by sequencing in a study of blood T cell repertoires in COVID-19. Turning to the study itself: Collection of acute and convalescent COVID-19 samples took place in the United States, Italy and Spain.

As processed by the authors: Reference gene primer amplification gave nucleated cell count estimates. TCRdb keeps only in-frame clones here, not all; method: immunoSEQ multiplex PCR. D and trimming come from the DNA, and the V and J calls and clone size come from that table. This table has fewer than 250,000 clones, over 70% appearing once. The CDR3 is 13 residues long. V dropped 3 bases and J dropped 4 bases, with 7 bases sitting between them. The receptor comes from a man aged 50 to 59 with active or convalescent COVID-19. The chain combines TRBV12-3 or TRBV12-4 with TRBJ1-5; tentative D call: TRBD1 (6 bases). Source material: peripheral blood. CDR3 amino acids: CASSFTGNQPQHF. The CDR3 bases are TGTGCCAGCAGTTTCACAGGGAATCAGCCCCAGCATTTT.